This T cell receptor (delta chain) stems from a study of Vδ1+ human thymocytes. Notes on the study in general: Highly polyclonal TRG and TRD repertoires with Gaussian CDR3 length distributions appeared in thymus.

RNA was extracted from the cells and then reverse transcribed. Pooled V-gene forward primers with one constant-region reverse primer generated the CDR3 amplicons by multiplex PCR. TCRdb re-identified clones in the multiplex PCR reads via CATT. Found here are about 58,000 delta-chain clones, around 16% of them singletons; the top ten hold about 0.38%. The CDR3 extends over 19 amino acids. Looked up from germline, CDR1 is TSWWSYY and CDR2 is QGS. Note on this clone: Its antigen is undetermined. The junction departs from germline at one end; a sequencing error may be responsible.

The sequence was obtained from a girl under three years old who had congenital heart surgery. Material for sequencing was Vdelta1+ gamma-delta thymocytes from the thymus. Described subset: FACS-sorted CD3+ TCRalphabeta- TCRVdelta1+ TCRVdelta2- thymocytes. V gene TRDV1 combines with J gene TRDJ1; D possibly corresponds to TRDD2 (5 bases). CDR3 in DNA: TGTGCTCTTGGGGACTGGAGCCTACTGACAACACGCCGGGCCGATAAACTCATCTTC. Translation gives CALGDWSLLTTRRADKLIF.